The rows below give T cell receptor beta chains drawn from one sample of a study of T cells after yellow fever vaccination. TCRdb re-derived calls from the 5' RACE reads in MiXCR, one entry per CDR3 protein. Altogether about 240,000 distinct CDR3 sequences are present, about 7% being singletons, with the ten largest covering about 0.85%. The sequenced sample was CD4+ T cells sorted from PBMCs, obtained 15 days after the yellow fever booster vaccination. These receptors came from a man younger than 40 who received the YFV17D yellow fever vaccine. Both conserved end residues are part of each CDR3. Each record gives: D gene, clone size, V gene, J gene, CDR3 protein, CDR3 DNA. The D gene is left open where the match is weak. Clone size, where shown, is once, few, many, or a class for clones that have expanded.

.	.	TRBV20-1	TRBJ2-7	CSARDGHKSGWNYEQYF	TGCAGTGCTAGAGATGGGCATAAGTCAGGGTGGAACTACGAGCAGTACTTC
.	.	TRBV3-1	TRBJ2-1	CASSHRDLKRGQFF	TGTGCCAGCAGCCACCGGGACCTTAAAAGGGGGCAGTTCTTC
.	many	TRBV24-1	TRBJ2-6	CATAQGGQGANVLTF	TGTGCCACCGCACAGGGAGGGCAAGGGGCCAACGTCCTGACTTTC
.	many	TRBV29-1	TRBJ2-7	CSGTGDDYEQYF	TGCAGCGGTACCGGGGATGACTACGAGCAGTACTTC
.	few	TRBV10-3	TRBJ2-7	CAISAGQFSYEQYF	TGTGCCATCAGTGCCGGGCAGTTCTCCTACGAGCAGTACTTC
.	.	TRBV18	TRBJ2-7	CASSPISSGYYEQYF	TGTGCCAGCTCACCAATCAGCTCTGGTTACTACGAGCAGTACTTC
.	many	TRBV12-3/TRBV12-4	TRBJ1-4	CASSFRANEKLFF	TGTGCCAGCAGTTTCCGGGCTAATGAAAAACTGTTTTTT
TRBD1	many	TRBV12-3/TRBV12-4	TRBJ1-1	CASSPAGGTEAFF	TGTGCCAGCAGTCCAGCAGGGGGCACTGAAGCTTTCTTT
TRBD1	few	TRBV9	TRBJ2-2	CASSVAATPRTGPTGELFF	TGTGCCAGCAGCGTAGCCGCAACCCCTCGGACAGGCCCCACCGGGGAGCTGTTTTTT
TRBD1	.	TRBV24-1	TRBJ1-2	CATSDLNGQGNYGYTF	TGTGCCACCAGTGATCTAAACGGACAGGGAAACTATGGCTACACCTTC
TRBD1	few	TRBV5-6	TRBJ2-7	CASSSDRAHEQYF	TGTGCCAGCAGCAGCGACAGGGCTCACGAGCAGTACTTC
TRBD1	few	TRBV3-1	TRBJ1-5	CASSRTGGQPQHF	TGTGCCAGCAGCCGGACAGGTGGTCAGCCCCAGCATTTT
.	.	TRBV4-2	TRBJ2-3	CASSQDSVLAVHTDTQYF	TGTGCCAGCAGCCAAGATAGTGTATTAGCGGTACACACAGATACGCAGTATTTT
TRBD2	.	TRBV2	TRBJ2-1	CASCISGMAFQGMGNEQFF	TGTGCCAGCTGCATCAGCGGGATGGCATTTCAGGGAATGGGCAATGAGCAGTTCTTC
TRBD1	few	TRBV7-6	TRBJ2-1	CASSLAGTGFYNEQFF	TGTGCCAGCAGCTTAGCAGGGACAGGGTTCTACAATGAGCAGTTCTTC
.	.	TRBV7-9	TRBJ2-1	CASSFSGRREQFF	TGTGCCAGCAGCTTCTCTGGCAGACGGGAGCAGTTCTTC
.	few	TRBV19	TRBJ2-5	CASSPGNFPQETQYF	TGTGCCAGTTCACCCGGGAACTTTCCCCAAGAGACCCAGTACTTC
TRBD1	.	TRBV5-1	TRBJ2-6	CASSAGTAGSGANVLTF	TGCGCCAGCAGCGCCGGGACAGCCGGCTCTGGGGCCAACGTCCTGACTTTC
.	many	TRBV7-9	TRBJ2-5	CASSLFGEAETQYF	TGTGCCAGCAGCTTATTTGGGGAGGCAGAGACCCAGTACTTC
TRBD2	few	TRBV2	TRBJ2-7	CAITTSGKRYEQYF	TGTGCCATAACGACTAGCGGGAAGCGATACGAGCAGTACTTC
.	many	TRBV3-1	TRBJ2-7	CASSQGDYEQYF	TGTGCCAGCAGCCAAGGAGACTACGAGCAGTACTTC
TRBD1	few	TRBV7-8	TRBJ1-4	CASSLDRDSNEKLFF	TGTGCCAGCAGCTTAGACCGGGACAGTAATGAAAAACTGTTTTTT
.	.	TRBV24-1	TRBJ1-4	CATSGNRTAATNEKLFF	TGTGCCACCAGTGGGAATAGGACGGCAGCAACTAATGAAAAACTGTTTTTT
.	many	TRBV2	TRBJ2-2	CASSTGTGELFF	TGTGCCAGCAGTACGGGCACCGGGGAGCTGTTTTTT
TRBD1	many	TRBV5-1	TRBJ2-5	CASSRLTGKVTQYF	TGCGCCAGCAGTCGCCTGACAGGGAAGGTGACCCAGTACTTC
.	.	TRBV10-3	TRBJ2-4	CAISESATGENIQYF	TGTGCCATCAGTGAGTCTGCGACAGGAGAAAACATTCAGTACTTC
.	.	TRBV7-8	TRBJ2-2	CASTPRGFGGELFF	TGTGCCAGCACCCCACGGGGATTCGGCGGGGAGCTGTTTTTT
TRBD2	.	TRBV20-1	TRBJ2-3	CSASDRGTSGYTDTQYF	TGCAGTGCTAGCGACAGGGGGACTAGCGGCTACACAGATACGCAGTATTTT
.	.	TRBV29-1	TRBJ2-1	CSHTTESYNEQFF	TGCAGCCACACGACAGAGTCATACAATGAGCAGTTCTTC
.	.	TRBV7-2	TRBJ2-1	CASSFEESSYNEQFF	TGTGCCAGCAGCTTCGAGGAGAGCTCCTACAATGAGCAGTTCTTC
.	.	TRBV10-3	TRBJ2-1	CAISEAGTFGVNEQFF	TGTGCCATCAGTGAGGCCGGGACTTTCGGGGTCAATGAGCAGTTCTTC